The clone carrying this T cell receptor (beta chain) has a handful of counts. The target antigen is unknown. The sample originates from a study of blood T cells in healthy people across ages. Study results and limitations: A greater number of naive CD4+ cells and higher diversity distinguished long-lived donors from aged donors.

Combining a sample-barcoded 5' primer with a J-beta primer mix, a second PCR ran for 7 to 11 cycles. Individual samples furnished no less than 2.5 million CDR3-containing paired-end reads apiece. MiXCR was run by TCRdb on the 5' RACE reads, yielding one entry per CDR3 protein. Of nearly 800,000 distinct CDR3 sequences detected, more than 55% appear once; the ten largest clones hold around 24%. Per the germline V gene, CDR1 is SEHNR and CDR2 is FQNEAQ (reference sequence). The CDR3 is 16 residues long. Trimming removed 4 bases from V and 4 bases from J; junction bases left unmatched: 8. The sample was blood. The source is a man between 35 and 55 years old in good health. The V call is TRBV7-9, the J call TRBJ2-3; 10 bases align to TRBD2. The chain's CDR3 is CASSYQRGGLADTQYF. The CDR3 DNA reads as TGTGCCAGCAGCTACCAGCGGGGGGGCCTCGCAGATACGCAGTATTTT.